This T cell receptor beta chain was documented in a study of beta chain features in type 1 diabetes. The study, taken as a whole, reports: Patients with Type 1 diabetes showed moderately but significantly shorter TCRB CDR3s in all four CD4+ subsets.

This clone was picked up a small number of times. Its antigen is as yet unknown. Purity of each sorted population was above 98%. Sequencing targeted expressed TCRB transcripts, as all isolated RNA had been reverse transcribed. The data were produced by immunoSEQ multiplex PCR, yet TCRdb's version contains in-frame clones alone and is incomplete. The sample shows a few hundred thousand clones, 10% to 15% of them seen only once. V was clipped by 3 bases and J by 6 bases, with 11 bases between them. There are 12 residues in the CDR3. CDR1 is SQVTM and CDR2 is ANQGSEA in the germline V gene. Sequenced material: naive CD4+ T cells from blood. This chain links TRBV29-1 with TRBJ1-2; D unclear. This TCR was sampled from a young woman with type 1 diabetes. The CDR3, as DNA: TGCAGCGTTGACGGGGAGGGCGATGGCTACACCTTC. Translating gives CSVDGEGDGYTF.